A selection of T cell receptor beta chains follows, all from one sample in a study of Graves' ophthalmopathy and Graves' hyperthyroidism. TCRdb processed the multiplex PCR reads anew with MiXCR; each CDR3 protein has one entry. This repertoire shows about 40,000 distinct CDR3 sequences, 52% found once; its top ten account for 18%. Sequencing used peripheral blood. These receptors were taken from an adult man with Graves' ophthalmopathy. Each CDR3 is given with its conserved first and last residue. Fields, in order: clone size, V gene, D gene, J gene, CDR3 protein, CDR3 DNA. D genes are given only for firm matches. Clone sizes are given selectively: once, few, many, or a class where the clone is expanded.

-,TRBV5-1,TRBD1,TRBJ2-7,CASSLSFRGTLYEQYF,TGCGCCAGCAGCTTAAGTTTCAGGGGGACCCTCTACGAGCAGTACTTC
once,TRBV10-3,-,TRBJ1-2,CASTRDDEGGYTF,TGTGCCAGCACACGGGACGATGAAGGAGGCTACACCTTC
-,TRBV11-2,TRBD1,TRBJ2-1,CASSRGDRGPTNEQFF,TGTGCCAGCAGCCGAGGGGACAGGGGGCCCACCAATGAGCAGTTCTTC
once,TRBV6-5,-,TRBJ1-1,CANSYSRRLQEAFF,TGTGCCAACAGTTACTCGAGACGACTTCAGGAAGCTTTCTTT
many,TRBV7-3,-,TRBJ2-3,CASSLYRRDTDTQYF,TGTGCCAGCAGCTTATACAGGCGGGACACAGATACGCAGTATTTT
few,TRBV30,TRBD1,TRBJ1-2,CAWKNGQGNGYTF,TGTGCCTGGAAAAACGGACAGGGGAATGGCTACACCTTC
medium-sized,TRBV9,TRBD1,TRBJ1-6,CASSVSGTGDLPLHF,TGTGCCAGCAGCGTCTCCGGGACAGGGGATTTACCCCTCCACTTT
few,TRBV30,-,TRBJ2-2,CAWSVIRNTGELFF,TGTGCCTGGAGTGTTATCAGGAACACCGGGGAGCTGTTTTTT
many,TRBV4-1,-,TRBJ2-3,CASSRQDSTDTQYF,TGCGCCAGCAGCCGGCAGGACAGCACAGATACGCAGTATTTT
-,TRBV7-9,-,TRBJ2-3,CASSPGAGDTDTQYF,TGTGCCAGCAGCCCAGGGGCAGGGGACACAGATACGCAGTATTTT
medium-sized,TRBV29-1,-,TRBJ1-2,CSVGERTDASYTF,TGCAGCGTCGGGGAAAGGACAGACGCCTCCTACACCTTC
-,TRBV15,TRBD1,TRBJ1-5,CATSRGQGDTGEPQHF,TGTGCCACCAGCAGAGGACAGGGGGACACCGGGGAGCCCCAGCATTTT
medium-sized,TRBV7-6,-,TRBJ2-3,CASSLVATSTDTQYF,TGTGCCAGCAGCTTAGTAGCGACGAGCACAGATACGCAGTATTTT
once,TRBV9,TRBD2,TRBJ2-3,CASSHSGDSTDTQYF,TGTGCCAGCAGCCATAGCGGGGATAGCACAGATACGCAGTATTTT
medium-sized,TRBV7-8,-,TRBJ2-1,CASTLGAGNSYNEQFF,TGTGCCAGCACCCTGGGAGCGGGCAACTCCTACAATGAGCAGTTCTTC
once,TRBV10-2,-,TRBJ1-2,CASSEKGIGYGYTF,TGCGCCAGCAGTGAGAAGGGGATAGGCTATGGCTACACCTTC
many,TRBV5-1,TRBD1,TRBJ2-2,CASRKIQGAHSGELFF,TGCGCCAGCAGGAAGATACAGGGGGCGCATAGCGGGGAGCTGTTTTTT
-,TRBV20-1,TRBD2,TRBJ2-4,CSARDGTSGGKNIQYF,TGCAGTGCTAGAGATGGGACTAGCGGGGGGAAAAACATTCAGTACTTC
once,TRBV15,TRBD1,TRBJ1-6,CATSRDRDRNSPLHF,TGTGCCACCAGCAGAGATCGGGACAGGAACTCACCCCTCCACTTT
medium-sized,TRBV20-1,-,TRBJ1-6,CSARVGAGGSPLHF,TGCAGTGCTAGAGTCGGGGCGGGAGGTTCACCCCTCCACTTT
many,TRBV10-3,-,TRBJ2-5,CAMGPTGSTPGVTETQYF,TGTGCCATGGGCCCGACAGGCTCGACCCCGGGGGTGACAGAGACCCAGTACTTC
-,TRBV28,TRBD2,TRBJ2-2,CASSSLLDTTSGSMLVGAPGELFF,TGTGCCAGCAGCTCGCTCCTCGACACCACTAGCGGGAGTATGTTAGTGGGTGCTCCCGGGGAGCTGTTTTTT
many,TRBV7-9,-,TRBJ1-2,CASSLAGPTYGYTF,TGTGCCAGCAGCTTAGCCGGACCCACCTATGGCTACACCTTC
few,TRBV10-3,TRBD2,TRBJ2-1,CAIKGLAEINEQFF,TGTGCCATCAAGGGACTAGCGGAAATCAATGAGCAGTTCTTC
-,TRBV6-5,-,TRBJ1-4,CASSYTGATNEKLFF,TGTGCTAGCAGTTACACGGGGGCAACTAATGAAAAACTGTTTTTT
once,TRBV7-2,-,TRBJ1-1,CASSSDRAVHYNEQFFGPGTEAFF,-
-,TRBV25-1,-,TRBJ2-5,CASSFYICSSSGNQETQYF,-
many,TRBV30,-,TRBJ2-7,CAWSARYVGEQYF,TGTGCCTGGAGCGCCAGATATGTGGGCGAGCAGTACTTC
-,TRBV19,TRBD1,TRBJ1-6,CASSTWPGGAHNSPLHF,TGTGCCAGTAGTACCTGGCCAGGGGGCGCGCATAATTCACCCCTCCACTTT
-,TRBV14,TRBD2,TRBJ2-1,CASSGGTSIYDEQFF,TGTGCCAGCAGCGGCGGGACTAGCATATACGATGAGCAGTTCTTC
-,TRBV20-1,-,TRBJ2-4,CSATPIDKNIQYF,TGCAGTGCTACACCCATAGACAAAAACATTCAGTACTTC
-,TRBV7-9,-,TRBJ2-2,CASSRDSSGELFF,TGTGCCAGCAGCCGTGACAGCTCTGGGGAGCTGTTTTTT
few,TRBV6-4,-,TRBJ2-2,CASSAGNTGELFF,TGTGCCAGCAGTGCAGGGAACACCGGGGAGCTGTTTTTT
many,TRBV2,TRBD2,TRBJ2-4,CASREGGLAGEIQYF,TGTGCCAGCAGGGAAGGGGGTTTAGCGGGAGAGATTCAGTACTTC
few,TRBV7-3,TRBD2,TRBJ2-7,CASSPQAGTSYEQYF,TGTGCCAGCAGCCCCCAAGCGGGGACCTCCTACGAGCAGTACTTC
many,TRBV6-5,-,TRBJ1-3,CASSYAPGETGNTIYF,TGTGCCAGCAGTTATGCCCCAGGGGAGACTGGAAACACCATATATTTT
-,TRBV7-8,TRBD2,TRBJ2-5,CASSNGGGLETQYF,TGTGCCAGCAGCAACGGGGGGGGCCTGGAGACCCAGTACTTC
medium-sized,TRBV20-1,-,TRBJ1-5,CSAIRDSNQPQHF,TGCAGTGCTATCCGGGACAGCAATCAGCCCCAGCATTTT
-,TRBV20-1,TRBD1,TRBJ1-4,CSAKSGTGEKLFF,TGCAGTGCCAAATCCGGGACAGGAGAAAAACTGTTTTTT
-,TRBV20-1,TRBD1,TRBJ1-5,CSASRTGFSNQPQHF,TGCAGTGCTAGCCGGACAGGGTTTAGCAATCAGCCCCAGCATTTT
once,TRBV7-9,-,TRBJ1-1,CASSLDRGAFF,TGTGCCAGCAGCTTAGACCGAGGAGCTTTCTTT
-,TRBV9,-,TRBJ2-3,CASSVRNTDTQYF,TGTGCCAGCAGCGTGAGAAACACAGATACGCAGTATTTT